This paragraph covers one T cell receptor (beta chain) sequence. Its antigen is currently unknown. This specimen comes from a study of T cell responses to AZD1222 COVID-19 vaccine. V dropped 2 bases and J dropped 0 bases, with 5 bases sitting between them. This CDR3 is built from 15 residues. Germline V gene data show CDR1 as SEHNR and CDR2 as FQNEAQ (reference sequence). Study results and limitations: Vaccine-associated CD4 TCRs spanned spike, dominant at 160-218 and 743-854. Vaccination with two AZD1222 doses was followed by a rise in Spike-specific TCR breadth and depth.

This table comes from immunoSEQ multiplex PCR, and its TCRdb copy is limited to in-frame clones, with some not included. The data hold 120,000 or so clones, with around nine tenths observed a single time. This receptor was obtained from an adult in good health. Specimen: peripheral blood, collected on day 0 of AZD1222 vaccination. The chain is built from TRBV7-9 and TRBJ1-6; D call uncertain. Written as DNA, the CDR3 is TGTGCCAGCAGCTTAACGAGCTCCTATAATTCACCCCTCCACTTT. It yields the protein CASSLTSSYNSPLHF.